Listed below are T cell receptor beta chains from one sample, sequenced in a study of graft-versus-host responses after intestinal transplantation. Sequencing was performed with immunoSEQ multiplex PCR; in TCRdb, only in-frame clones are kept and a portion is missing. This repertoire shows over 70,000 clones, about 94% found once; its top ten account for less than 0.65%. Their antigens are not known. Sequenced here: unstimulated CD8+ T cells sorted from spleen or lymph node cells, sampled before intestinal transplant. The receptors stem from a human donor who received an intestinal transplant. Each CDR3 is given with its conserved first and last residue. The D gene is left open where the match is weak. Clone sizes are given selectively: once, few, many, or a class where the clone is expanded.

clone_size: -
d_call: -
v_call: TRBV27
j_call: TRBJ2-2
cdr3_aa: CASSQNPGELFF
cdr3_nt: TGTGCCAGCAGCCAGAATCCCGGGGAGCTGTTTTTT

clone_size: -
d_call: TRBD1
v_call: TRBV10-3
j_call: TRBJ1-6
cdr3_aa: CAISPRRDSLNSPLHF
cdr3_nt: TGTGCCATCAGCCCAAGACGGGACAGCTTAAATTCACCCCTCCACTTT

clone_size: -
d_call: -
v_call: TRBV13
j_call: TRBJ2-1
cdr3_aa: CASSLVGGSYNEQFF
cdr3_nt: TGTGCCAGCAGCTTAGTGGGGGGCTCCTACAATGAGCAGTTCTTC

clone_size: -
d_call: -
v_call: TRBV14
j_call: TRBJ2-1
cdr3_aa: CASSPENSQWGSQFF
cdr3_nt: TGTGCCAGCAGCCCAGAGAACTCTCAATGGGGGTCGCAGTTCTTC

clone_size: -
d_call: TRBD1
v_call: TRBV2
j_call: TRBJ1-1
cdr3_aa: CASSDPPTGGGGEMNTEAFF
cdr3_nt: TGTGCCAGCAGTGATCCTCCTACAGGGGGCGGTGGAGAAATGAACACTGAAGCTTTCTTT

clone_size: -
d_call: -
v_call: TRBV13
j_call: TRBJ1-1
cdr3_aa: CASSLGWGSGETGAFF
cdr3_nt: TGTGCCAGCAGCTTAGGTTGGGGATCGGGGGAAACGGGCGCTTTCTTT

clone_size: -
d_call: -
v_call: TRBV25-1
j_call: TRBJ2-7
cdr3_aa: CASRDTGSEQYF
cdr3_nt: TGTGCCAGCAGGGACACAGGTTCGGAGCAGTACTTC

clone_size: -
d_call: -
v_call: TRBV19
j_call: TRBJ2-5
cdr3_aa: CASSTTGITQETQYF
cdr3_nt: TGTGCCAGTAGTACTACTGGGATTACCCAAGAGACCCAGTACTTC

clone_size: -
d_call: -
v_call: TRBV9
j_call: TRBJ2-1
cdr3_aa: CASSVEPGDLYNEQFF
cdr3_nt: TGTGCCAGCAGCGTAGAGCCGGGGGATCTCTACAATGAGCAGTTCTTC

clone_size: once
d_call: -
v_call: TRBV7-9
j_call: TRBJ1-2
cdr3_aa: CASSLATGDGYTF
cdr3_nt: TGTGCCAGCAGCTTAGCAACAGGCGATGGCTACACCTTC

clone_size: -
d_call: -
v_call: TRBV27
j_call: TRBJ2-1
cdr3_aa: CASSLDNHRQEQFF
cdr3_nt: TGTGCCAGCAGTTTAGACAACCATCGACAGGAGCAGTTCTTC

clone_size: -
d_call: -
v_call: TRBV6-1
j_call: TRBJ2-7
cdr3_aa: CASSEGGTYEQYF
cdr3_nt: TGTGCCAGCAGTGAGGGCGGGACCTACGAGCAGTACTTC

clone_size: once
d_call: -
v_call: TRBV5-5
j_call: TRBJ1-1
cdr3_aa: CASSLAGDSEYTEAFF
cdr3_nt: TGTGCCAGCAGCTTGGCCGGAGACAGCGAGTACACTGAAGCTTTCTTT

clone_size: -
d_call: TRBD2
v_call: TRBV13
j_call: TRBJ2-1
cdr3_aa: CASSLHFWGWYRLAGLYNEQFF
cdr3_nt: TGTGCCAGCAGCCTCCACTTTTGGGGGTGGTACCGACTAGCGGGGTTGTACAATGAGCAGTTCTTC

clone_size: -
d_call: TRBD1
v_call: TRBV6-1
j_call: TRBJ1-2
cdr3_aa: CASSEAWTGGNYGYTF
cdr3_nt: TGTGCCAGCAGTGAAGCGTGGACAGGGGGTAACTATGGCTACACCTTC

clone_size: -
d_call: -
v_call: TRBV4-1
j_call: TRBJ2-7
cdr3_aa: CASSQDNSYEQYF
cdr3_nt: TGCGCCAGCAGCCAAGATAATTCTTACGAGCAGTACTTC

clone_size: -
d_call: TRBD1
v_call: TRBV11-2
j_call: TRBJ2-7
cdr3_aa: CASSLAHRGYEQYF
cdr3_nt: TGTGCCAGCAGCTTAGCCCACAGGGGCTACGAGCAGTACTTC

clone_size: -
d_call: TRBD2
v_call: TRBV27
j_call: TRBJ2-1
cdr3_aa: CASSLRAGGGSYNEQFF
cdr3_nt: TGTGCCAGCAGTTTACGTGCGGGGGGAGGCTCCTACAATGAGCAGTTCTTC

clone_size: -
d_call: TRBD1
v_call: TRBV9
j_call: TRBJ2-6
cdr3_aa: CASSALDRISGANVLTF
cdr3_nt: TGTGCCAGCAGCGCCCTGGACAGGATCTCTGGGGCCAACGTCCTGACTTTC

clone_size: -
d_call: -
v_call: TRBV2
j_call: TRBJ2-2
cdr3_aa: CASMSPGLQFRNTGELFF
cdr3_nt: TGTGCCAGCATGTCACCGGGACTTCAGTTCCGGAACACCGGGGAGCTGTTTTTT

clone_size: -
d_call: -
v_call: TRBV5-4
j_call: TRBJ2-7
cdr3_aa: CASTELKTGSELSYEQYF
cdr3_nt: TGTGCCAGCACTGAGTTGAAAACCGGGAGTGAACTCAGCTACGAGCAGTACTTC

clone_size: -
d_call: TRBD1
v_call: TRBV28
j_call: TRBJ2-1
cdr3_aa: CASSFPGTGHEQFF
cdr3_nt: TGTGCCAGCAGCTTTCCCGGGACAGGGCATGAGCAGTTCTTC

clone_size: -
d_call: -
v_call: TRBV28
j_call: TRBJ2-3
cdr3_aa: CASSSRRDSTDTQYF
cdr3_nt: TGTGCCAGCTCCTCCCGCCGGGACTCCACAGATACGCAGTATTTT

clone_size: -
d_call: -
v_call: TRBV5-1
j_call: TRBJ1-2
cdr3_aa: CASSSLMVDGYTF
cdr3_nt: TGCGCCAGCAGCTCACTTATGGTCGATGGCTACACCTTC

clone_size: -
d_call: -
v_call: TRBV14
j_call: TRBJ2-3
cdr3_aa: CASSQGLRGWGRRGTDTQYF
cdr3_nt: TGTGCCAGCAGCCAAGGGCTTAGGGGTTGGGGGCGCCGAGGGACAGATACGCAGTATTTT

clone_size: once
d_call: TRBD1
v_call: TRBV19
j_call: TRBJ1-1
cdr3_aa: CASSPGQMNTEAFF
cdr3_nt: TGTGCCAGTAGTCCGGGACAGATGAACACTGAAGCTTTCTTT

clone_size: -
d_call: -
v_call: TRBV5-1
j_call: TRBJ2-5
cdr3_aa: CASSLAGGQETQYF
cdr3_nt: TGCGCCAGCAGCTTGGCAGGGGGGCAAGAGACCCAGTACTTC

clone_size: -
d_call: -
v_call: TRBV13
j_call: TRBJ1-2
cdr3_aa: CASSSRDGPYGYTF
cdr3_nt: TGTGCCAGCAGCTCCCGGGACGGACCCTATGGCTACACCTTC

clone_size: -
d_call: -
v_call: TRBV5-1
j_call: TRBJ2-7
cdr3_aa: CASSPHGAIGSREQYF
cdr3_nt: TGCGCCAGCAGCCCCCATGGAGCGATAGGGTCTCGGGAGCAGTACTTC

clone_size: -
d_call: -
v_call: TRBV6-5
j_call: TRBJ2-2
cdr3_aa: CASSRQVANTGELFF
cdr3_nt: TGTGCCAGCAGCCGACAAGTTGCGAACACCGGGGAGCTGTTTTTT

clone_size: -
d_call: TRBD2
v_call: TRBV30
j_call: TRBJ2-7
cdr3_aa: CAWSLLAGGPYEQYF
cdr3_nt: TGTGCCTGGAGTCTTCTAGCGGGAGGCCCCTACGAGCAGTACTTC

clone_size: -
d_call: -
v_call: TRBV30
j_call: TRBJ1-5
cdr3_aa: CAWSADRTGSRNQPQHF
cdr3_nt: TGTGCCTGGAGTGCAGACAGGACGGGATCGCGGAATCAGCCCCAGCATTTT

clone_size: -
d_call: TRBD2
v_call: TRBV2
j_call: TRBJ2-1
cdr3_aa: CAGRAGTSDYNEQFF
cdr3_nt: TGTGCCGGGAGAGCCGGGACTAGCGACTACAATGAGCAGTTCTTC

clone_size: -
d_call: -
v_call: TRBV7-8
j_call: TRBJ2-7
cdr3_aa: CASSLEYYEQYF
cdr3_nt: TGTGCCAGCAGCTTAGAGTACTACGAGCAGTACTTC